This T cell receptor beta chain was recovered during a study of blood T cell repertoires in COVID-19. Study-level background: Whether acute or convalescent, the COVID-19 samples came from the United States, Italy and Spain. Sources were T cells, B-cell-depleted T cells, or PBMCs; the material itself was cDNA or gDNA.

TCRdb's table, derived via immunoSEQ multiplex PCR, lists solely in-frame clones and lacks some. The profile shows 200,000 or so clones, 75% to 90% of them singletons. This CDR3 is built from 16 residues. Germline lookup yields CDR1 MDHEN and CDR2 SYDVKM. The germline V and J ends were trimmed by 1 base and 2 bases, with 15 bases remaining between them. This chain uses TRBV28 with TRBJ2-7; weak D call: TRBD2 (6 bases). This receptor was taken from a human donor in a cohort sampled during active COVID-19. The sample comprised peripheral blood. In nucleotides, the CDR3 is TGTGCCAGCAGTTTATTTGGTGGGACTCATACCTACGAGCAGTACTTC. This sequence encodes CASSLFGGTHTYEQYF.